This T cell receptor beta chain was obtained from a study of blood T cell repertoires in COVID-19. Clones were read by immunoSEQ multiplex PCR, and TCRdb kept only the in-frame ones, dropping some. The sample lists roughly 500,000 clones, less than 90% seen once, with approximately 8% in the top ten. V lost 5 bases to trimming and J lost 4 bases, with 20 bases between them. From germline, CDR1 is SEHNR and CDR2 FQNEAQ (reference sequence). This CDR3 contains 17 residues. Material: PBMCs or T cells enriched from blood (not recorded which). The V call is TRBV7-9, the J call TRBJ1-4; weak D call: TRBD1 (6 bases). The sequence was obtained from a woman aged 55-70 years who had recovered from COVID-19. The CDR3 protein is CASSRYIKTGGNEKLFF. The CDR3 region has the DNA TGTGCCAGCAGCCGATATATAAAGACAGGAGGTAATGAAAAACTGTTTTTT.